This T cell receptor beta chain was profiled in a study of T-cell memory formation after mild COVID-19. Whole-study results and caveats: The finding that pre-infection memory included some responding clones suggested that cross-reactive memory joined.

TCRdb re-derived calls from the 5' RACE reads in MiXCR, one entry per CDR3 protein. The data contain more than 450,000 distinct CDR3 sequences, roughly 18% of them singletons. This clonotype counts as medium-sized (0.01 to 0.1%). Its antigen is unidentified. Trimming cost V 3 bases and J 12 bases, with 18 bases left between them. The CDR3 runs 14 residues. Germline lookup yields CDR1 SGHAT and CDR2 FQNNGV. This sequence was found in an adult woman who had mild COVID-19 (a few samples of this study predate the infection). Cell type and time point are not known. The sequencing sample was made of PBMCs or a T cell subset sorted from them (not recorded which). The V call is TRBV11-2, the J call TRBJ2-1; weak D call: TRBD2 (6 bases). CDR3 amino acids: CASSFDSGPGGQFF. CDR3 nucleotides: TGTGCCAGCAGCTTCGACTCTGGGCCCGGGGGGCAGTTCTTC. Variable domain in full (rest from reference TRBV11-2 and TRBJ2-1): EAGVAQSPRYKIIEKRQSVAFWCNPISGHATLYWYQQILGQGPKLLIQFQNNGVVDDSQLPKDRFSAERLKGVDSTLKIQPAKLEDSAVYLCASSFDSGPGGQFFGPGTRLTVL.